One sample yielded the 23 T cell receptor beta chains listed below, sequenced in a study of cytomegalovirus exposure and HLA in healthy donors. 13 Jbeta primers and 60 Vbeta primers were used for the PCR. Repertoires were generated with immunoSEQ multiplex PCR, while TCRdb's copy carries only in-frame clones and drops some. The sample consists of fewer than 250,000 clones, approximately 87% of them appearing once. The specimen sequenced was PBMCs. These receptor sequences come from a human donor in good health.

The chain is built from TRBV30 and TRBJ2-1, with 7 bases fitting TRBD2. J gave up 8 bases and V 8 bases, and 6 bases lay outside the gene matches. The CDR3 is made up of 11 amino acids. In germline, CDR1 is GTSNPN, CDR2 SVGIG (reference sequence). The CDR3: CALLGRDEQFF. The CDR3 DNA is TGTGCCCTATTAGGGAGGGATGAGCAGTTCTTC.

This chain uses TRBV14 with TRBJ2-6, with TRBD1 as a possible D gene (6 bases). The CDR3 is made up of 20 amino acids. The germline CDR1 and CDR2 sequences are SGHDN and FVKESK. Deletions cut 0 bases from V and 3 bases from J, with 21 bases between. In nucleotides, the CDR3 is TGTGCCAGCAGCCAAGATGAATGGGGGCGCGGACAGATTGGGGCCAACGTCCTGACTTTC. Protein product: CASSQDEWGRGQIGANVLTF.

The J gene is TRBJ2-3, the V gene TRBV7-9, with 14 bases matching TRBD2. J gave up 2 bases and V 5 bases, and 9 bases lay outside the gene matches. The CDR3 is 18 residues long. Germline CDR1 SEHNR, CDR2 FQNEAQ (reference sequence). In DNA, the CDR3 is TGTGCCAGCAGCCCCCGGACTAGCGGGAGGTTTATCACAGATACGCAGTATTTT. Its protein product is CASSPRTSGRFITDTQYF.

The chain employs TRBV18 and TRBJ2-2; TRBD1 matches at 7 bases. This CDR3 has 15 amino acids. Trimming cost V 0 bases and J 4 bases; bases outside gene matches: 2. Germline-derived CDR1 and CDR2 are KGHSH and LQKENI. CDR3 sequence: CASSPPGQFTGELFF. The DNA for the CDR3 is TGTGCCAGCTCACCACCGGGACAGTTCACCGGGGAGCTGTTTTTT.

The V gene is TRBV6-1, the J gene TRBJ2-1; D might be TRBD1 (5 bases). CDR1 and CDR2 from the germline V gene are MNHNS and SASEGT. Trimming shortened V by 6 bases and J by 2 bases, and 8 bases separated the two germline ends. The CDR3 has 13 residues. The chain's CDR3 is CASRQDTYNEQFF. The CDR3 DNA reads TGTGCCAGCAGACAGGATACCTACAATGAGCAGTTCTTC.

This chain uses TRBV25-1 with TRBJ2-1; 9 bases align to TRBD2. The CDR3 spans 18 residues. Germline-derived CDR1 and CDR2 are MGHDK and SYGVNS. After removal of 4 bases from V and 7 bases from J, the junction contained 17 bases not matched to a gene. The CDR3 loop reads CASSATKEGLAGLNEQFF. For the CDR3, the DNA is TGTGCCAGCAGTGCAACCAAGGAAGGGCTAGCGGGACTAAATGAGCAGTTCTTC. The whole variable domain, filled in from reference TRBV25-1 and TRBJ2-1, reads EADIYQTPRYLVIGTGKKITLECSQTMGHDKMYWYQQDPGMELHLIHYSYGVNSTEKGDLSSESTVSRIRTEHFPLTLESARPSHTSQYLCASSATKEGLAGLNEQFFGPGTRLTVL.

This clone was picked up one time. The chain couples TRBV4-2 to TRBJ2-1; D possibly corresponds to TRBD1 (6 bases). Per germline, CDR1 LGHNA and CDR2 YNFKEQ. Trimming cost V 3 bases and J 7 bases, with 16 bases left between them. The CDR3 totals 15 residues. In DNA, the CDR3 is TGTGCCAGCAGCCAGGTTATACAGGGTTCGAATGAGCAGTTCTTC. Encoded protein: CASSQVIQGSNEQFF.

This chain joins TRBV6-4 and TRBJ1-5, with no clear D. Trimming removed 8 bases from V and 1 base from J, with 9 bases in between. CDR3 size: 13 residues. Germline CDR1 reads MRHNA; CDR2 reads SNTAGT. Written as DNA, the CDR3 is TGTGCCAGCCCCTTAGAAAGCAATCAGCCCCAGCATTTT. Protein sequence: CASPLESNQPQHF.

The chain employs TRBV28 and TRBJ2-5; TRBD2 agrees at 14 bases. J lost 7 bases, V lost 6 bases, and 7 bases had no gene match. Per the germline V gene, CDR1 is MDHEN and CDR2 is SYDVKM. The CDR3 runs 15 residues. Written as DNA, the CDR3 is TGTGCCAGCAGGGAAAGTGGACTAGCGGGAGGGACCCAGTACTTC. It encodes CASRESGLAGGTQYF. The variable domain in full, with the rest retrieved from reference TRBV28 and TRBJ2-5, is DVKVTQSSRYLVKRTGEKVFLECVQDMDHENMFWYRQDPGLGLRLIYFSYDVKMKEKGDIPEGYSVSREKKERFSLILESASTNQTSMYLCASRESGLAGGTQYFGPGTRLLVL.

The gene calls are TRBV11-2 and TRBJ2-5; a possible D gene is TRBD2 (6 bases). The germline gives CDR1 SGHAT, CDR2 FQNNGV. This CDR3 is 16 amino acids long. V was trimmed by 5 bases and J by 2 bases, leaving 18 bases between them. The CDR3 loop is CASSRSRGAGQETQYF. In nucleotides, the CDR3 is TGTGCCAGCAGCCGATCGCGGGGCGCGGGGCAAGAGACCCAGTACTTC.

This chain connects TRBV18 to TRBJ2-3; TRBD2 agrees at 7 bases. Losses at the gene ends were 3 bases for V and 6 bases for J; bases not matched to a gene: 12. CDR1 KGHSH and CDR2 LQKENI come from the germline V gene. The CDR3 totals 16 residues. The CDR3 DNA is TGTGCCAGCTCACCGACTCCCGCGGGAGCCGGTGATACGCAGTATTTT. Translated: CASSPTPAGAGDTQYF.

The CDR3 region has the DNA TGTGCCAGCAGCCAAGATAGGGGCACTGAAGCTTTCTTT. Protein: CASSQDRGTEAFF. V usage is TRBV14 and J usage is TRBJ1-1; TRBD1 might be the D (5 bases). This CDR3 is 13 amino acids long. Trimming took off 0 bases at V and 4 bases at J, with 6 bases between the two ends. Germline CDR1 SGHDN, CDR2 FVKESK.

This clone was detected only a few times. A read error is likely, as this CDR3 ends without the conserved phenylalanine or tryptophan. The DNA is omitted, as the CDR3 cannot be located on it reliably, and the CDR3 follows TCRdb's listing. The J gene is TRBJ2-7, the V gene TRBV27; the table's D call, TRBD1, has no DNA check behind it. Counting both end residues, the CDR3 totals 9 amino acids. Germline CDR1 MNHEY, CDR2 SMNVEV (reference sequence). CDR3 protein: CASSTQGAG.

The chain is built from TRBV14 and TRBJ2-5; tentative D call: TRBD2 (5 bases). This CDR3 comprises 16 residues. V was trimmed by 2 bases and J by 0 bases, leaving 13 bases between them. CDR1 and CDR2 (germline): SGHDN, FVKESK. The CDR3 nucleotides read TGTGCCAGCAGCCAATTACTCCGGGGTTACCAAGAGACCCAGTACTTC. It codes for CASSQLLRGYQETQYF.

The chain carries TRBV5-4 and TRBJ1-1; 11 bases are a match to TRBD1. The CDR3 has 15 amino acids. Trimming cost V 7 bases and J 4 bases; bases outside gene matches: 9. Per germline, CDR1 SGHNT and CDR2 YYREEE (reference sequence). CDR3 sequence (DNA): TGTGCCAGCCTGGACAGGGGGCTTGGGGGCACTGAAGCTTTCTTT. This codes for CASLDRGLGGTEAFF.

V gene TRBV30 combines with J gene TRBJ2-3, with 13 bases matching TRBD2. The CDR3 runs to 16 residues. V was clipped by 3 bases and J by 2 bases; unmatched bases: 5. Germline lookup yields CDR1 GTSNPN and CDR2 SVGIG (reference sequence). The CDR3 here is CAWRAGTSGITDTQYF. Written as DNA, the CDR3 is TGTGCCTGGAGAGCCGGGACTAGCGGGATCACAGATACGCAGTATTTT.

V gene TRBV29-1 combines with J gene TRBJ1-3, with 8 bases identical to TRBD1. V lost 7 bases, J lost 2 bases, and 4 bases stayed unmatched. The germline V gene has CDR1 SQVTM and CDR2 ANQGSEA. The CDR3 extends over 13 amino acids. The CDR3 region has the DNA TGCAGCGGTAGGACAGGGACTGGAAACACCATATATTTT. Translation: CSGRTGTGNTIYF.

The chain carries TRBV10-1 and TRBJ2-1; 8 nucleotides align to TRBD1. From germline, CDR1 is WNHNN and CDR2 SYGVQD (reference sequence). J gave up 7 bases and V 3 bases, and 8 bases lay outside the gene matches. This CDR3 comprises 15 residues. The CDR3 bases are TGCGCCAGCAGTGAAGGTCAGGGGGCTCGGAATGAGCAGTTCTTC. It codes for CASSEGQGARNEQFF.

This chain links TRBV6-5 with TRBJ1-2; 11 bases are a match to TRBD1. The CDR3 runs to 14 residues. J lost 7 bases, V lost 7 bases, and 8 bases had no gene match. Per germline, CDR1 MNHEY and CDR2 SVGAGI. The CDR3 spells CASKLGQGVGGYTF. CDR3 coding DNA: TGTGCCAGCAAATTGGGACAGGGGGTTGGTGGCTACACCTTC.

This clone was recorded a few times. This CDR3 is also generated by other DNA sequences in the sample. The chain recombines TRBV6-5 with TRBJ1-1; D might be TRBD1 (6 bases). This CDR3 comprises 13 residues. The germline V gene has CDR1 MNHEY and CDR2 SVGAGI. V lost 7 bases, J lost 4 bases, and 13 bases lay in between. The CDR3 is CASKRTGSTEAFF. The CDR3, as DNA: TGTGCCAGCAAACGTACAGGGAGCACTGAAGCTTTCTTT.

CDR3 loop: CASRTGRQNTGELFF. The CDR3 coding sequence is TGTGCCAGCAGGACAGGACGGCAGAACACCGGGGAGCTGTTTTTT. The V gene is TRBV25-1, the J gene TRBJ2-2; possible D gene TRBD1, 6 bases. From germline, CDR1 is MGHDK and CDR2 SYGVNS. Deletions cut 6 bases from V and 1 base from J, with 12 bases between. CDR3 length: 15 residues.

This chain links TRBV2 with TRBJ2-1, with 15 bases matching TRBD2. V lost 3 bases to trimming and J lost 7 bases; unmatched junction nucleotides: 7. CDR1 SNHLY and CDR2 FYNNEI come from the germline V gene. CDR3 length: 17 residues. The CDR3 here is CASSDPGLAGGFNEQFF. The CDR3 nucleotides read TGTGCCAGCAGTGACCCTGGACTAGCGGGAGGGTTTAATGAGCAGTTCTTC. The full variable domain, completed using reference TRBV2 and TRBJ2-1, is EPEVTQTPSHQVTQMGQEVILRCVPISNHLYFYWYRQILGQKVEFLVSFYNNEISEKSEIFDDQFSVERPDGSNFTLKIRSTKLEDSAMYFCASSDPGLAGGFNEQFFGPGTRLTVL.

The rearrangement joins TRBV6-1 to TRBJ2-5, with 9 positions matching TRBD2. Germline V gives CDR1 MNHNS, CDR2 SASEGT. The CDR3 is 14 residues long. V was clipped by 4 bases and J by 1 base; unmatched bases: 1. DNA for the CDR3: TGTGCCAGCAGTGTGACTAGCGGCCAAGAGACCCAGTACTTC. Encoded protein: CASSVTSGQETQYF.